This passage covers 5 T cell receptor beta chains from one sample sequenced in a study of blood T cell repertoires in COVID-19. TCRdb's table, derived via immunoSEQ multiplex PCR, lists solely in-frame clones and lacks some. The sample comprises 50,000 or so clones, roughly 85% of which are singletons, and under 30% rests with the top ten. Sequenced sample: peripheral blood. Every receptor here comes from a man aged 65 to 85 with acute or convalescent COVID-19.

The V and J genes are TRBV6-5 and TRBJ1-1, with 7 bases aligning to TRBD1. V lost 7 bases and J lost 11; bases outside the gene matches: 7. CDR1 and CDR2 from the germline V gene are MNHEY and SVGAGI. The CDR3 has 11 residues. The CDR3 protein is CASTVTGRAFF. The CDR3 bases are TGTGCCAGCACCGTGACAGGGAGGGCTTTCTTT.

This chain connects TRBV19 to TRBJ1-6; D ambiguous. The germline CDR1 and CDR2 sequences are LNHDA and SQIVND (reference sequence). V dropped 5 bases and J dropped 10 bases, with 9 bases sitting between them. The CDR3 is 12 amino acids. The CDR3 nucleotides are TGTGCCAGTAGTTCCGCACAATCACCCCTCCACTTT. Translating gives CASSSAQSPLHF.

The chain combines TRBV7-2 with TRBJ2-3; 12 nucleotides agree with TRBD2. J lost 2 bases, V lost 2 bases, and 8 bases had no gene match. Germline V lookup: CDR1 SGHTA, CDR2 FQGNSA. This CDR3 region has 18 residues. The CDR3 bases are TGTGCCAGCAGCTTAAGAGGTAGACTAGCGGGGGCCACAGATACGCAGTATTTT. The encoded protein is CASSLRGRLAGATDTQYF.

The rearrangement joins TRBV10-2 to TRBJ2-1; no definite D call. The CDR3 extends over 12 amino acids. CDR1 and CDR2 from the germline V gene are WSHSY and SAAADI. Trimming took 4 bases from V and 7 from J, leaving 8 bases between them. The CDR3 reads CASSVTENEQFF. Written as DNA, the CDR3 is TGCGCCAGCAGTGTCACCGAGAATGAGCAGTTCTTC.

The CDR3 protein is CASSSLSYNEQFF. DNA for the CDR3: TGCGCCAGCAGCTCCCTAAGTTACAATGAGCAGTTCTTC. J is TRBJ2-1 and V is TRBV5-1; D not resolved. The CDR3 totals 13 residues. Germline values: CDR1 SGHRS, CDR2 YFSETQ. Trimming stripped 3 bases from V and 4 bases from J, with 8 bases between.